This T cell receptor beta chain is from a study of blood T cell repertoires in COVID-19. Study-wide context: Sites in the United States, Italy and Spain provided acute and convalescent COVID-19 samples.

Original handling: It was from reference gene primer amplification that nucleated cell counts were estimated. Some clones are missing from TCRdb's copy, which holds only in-frame ones; the method was immunoSEQ multiplex PCR. V and J calls and clone size come straight from that table; D and trimming were deduced from the DNA. The sample lists hundreds of thousands of clones; 80% to 90% were seen once. Germline V gene sequence: CDR1 MDHEN, CDR2 SYDVKM. V shed 6 bases, J shed 0 bases, and the junction held 7 bases outside the gene matches. This CDR3 has 15 amino acids. This chain joins TRBV28 and TRBJ2-7, with 8 bases fitting TRBD1. Sequencing input: peripheral blood. The TCR was taken from an elderly woman with acute or convalescent COVID-19. CDR3 sequence reads: CASSRTGIASYEQYF. In nucleotides, the CDR3 is TGTGCCAGCAGCCGGACAGGGATCGCCTCCTACGAGCAGTACTTC.